The TCR beta chain described here comes from a study of T-cell reconstitution after alpha-beta-depleted transplantation in children. CDR1 is DFQATT, CDR2 SNEGSKA, per germline (reference sequence). V was clipped by 1 base and J by 0 bases; unmatched bases: 9. CDR3 length equals 17 residues. This clonotype was seen a handful of times. Antigen unknown. Study-wide points: Several patients had high TCRbeta diversity at day 60; it came from surviving recipient T cells and thymic progenitors. At the one-year point after transplant, T-cell counts and TCRbeta diversity were found to come mostly from T cells that had been newly produced. Several hundred expanded graft clones reportedly supplied alpha-beta T cells about two months after transplant.

Unique molecular identifiers featured in how the TCRbeta library was prepared. TCRdb reprocessed the PCR reads with MiXCR, giving one entry per CDR3 protein. The sample consists of just over 200,000 distinct CDR3 sequences, 7% to 9% of them appearing once. The chain employs TRBV20-1 and TRBJ2-3; 8 bases match TRBD2. Specimen: PBMCs, mostly from graft donor cells, collected 360 days after TCRalphabeta/CD19-depleted stem cell transplant. This TCR was recovered from a male patient under 10 years old who had a stem cell transplant for acute myeloid leukemia, so the T cells may come from the graft donor. The CDR3 spells CSARAGRGATSTDTQYF. CDR3 in DNA: TGCAGTGCTAGAGCGGGGCGGGGGGCAACTAGCACAGATACGCAGTATTTT.